This T cell receptor (beta chain) was sequenced during a study of OX40 agonist ivuxolimab in advanced cancers. Turning to the study itself: An agonistic human IgG2 monoclonal antibody against OX40 (CD134) was given. Among those treated, three patients had partial responses, one with hepatocellular carcinoma and two with cutaneous melanoma. Overall study results and limits: The mean number of expanded clones was higher in CD8+ T cells than in CD4+.

About this clone itself: What it binds is not known.

The CDR3 sequence is 16 residues long. CDR1 SGHNT and CDR2 YENEEA come from the germline V gene. Between the trimmed V and J ends, which lost 5 bases and 4 bases, there was a span of 18 bases. Data came from immunoSEQ multiplex PCR; TCRdb stores just in-frame clones and leaves some out. The table records roughly 56,000 clones, about 85% of them present only once. The starting material was CD4+ or CD8+ T cells sorted from blood, obtained in a trial of the OX40 agonist ivuxolimab. V gene TRBV11-3 combines with J gene TRBJ2-1; TRBD1 might be the D (5 bases). The source of this sequence is an adult with an advanced solid tumor such as melanoma, head and neck, liver or kidney cancer. CDR3 sequence reads: CASSPNQGSWYNEQFF. CDR3 nucleotide sequence: TGTGCCAGCAGCCCCAATCAGGGATCGTGGTACAATGAGCAGTTCTTC.